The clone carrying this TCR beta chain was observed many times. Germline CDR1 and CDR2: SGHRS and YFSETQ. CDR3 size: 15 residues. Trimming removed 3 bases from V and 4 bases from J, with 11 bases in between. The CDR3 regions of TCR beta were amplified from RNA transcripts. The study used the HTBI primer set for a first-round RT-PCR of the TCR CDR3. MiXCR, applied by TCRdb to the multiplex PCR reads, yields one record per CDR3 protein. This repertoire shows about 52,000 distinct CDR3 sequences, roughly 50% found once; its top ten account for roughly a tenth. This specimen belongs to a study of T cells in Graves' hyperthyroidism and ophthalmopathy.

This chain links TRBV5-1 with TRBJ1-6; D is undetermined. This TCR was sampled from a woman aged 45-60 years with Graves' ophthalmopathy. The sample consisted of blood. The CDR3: CASSSSSSYNSPLHF. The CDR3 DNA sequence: TGCGCCAGCAGCTCCTCCAGCTCTTATAATTCACCCCTCCACTTT.